This T cell receptor (beta chain) was identified during a study of blood T cell repertoires in COVID-19. Study overall: Material from acute and convalescent COVID-19 was sourced from the United States, Italy and Spain. Sources were T cells, B-cell-depleted T cells, or PBMCs; the material itself was cDNA or gDNA.

The V gene lost 1 base and the J gene lost 4 bases, with 17 bases spanning the gap. The CDR3 is 16 residues long. CDR1 SGHTA and CDR2 FQGNSA come from the germline V gene. Authors' analysis steps: Amplification with reference gene primers provided the estimates of nucleated cell counts. Generated by immunoSEQ multiplex PCR, the TCRdb table keeps only in-frame clones and is missing some. V and J calls and clone size follow that table, whereas D and trimming were derived from the DNA. The table records some 40,000 clones, just under 70% of them present only once. The TCR originated in an elderly man with acute or convalescent COVID-19. The sequenced sample was peripheral blood. The rearrangement uses TRBV7-2 and TRBJ2-7; no definite D call. CDR3 nucleotides: TGTGCCAGCAGCTTAGTTGGCGGAGCCCCCTCTTACGAGCAGTACTTC. Translated: CASSLVGGAPSYEQYF.